This entry concerns a single T cell receptor beta chain. The antigen this receptor binds is unknown. No quality values exist for individual bases; no much larger clone is one base distant. From each donor, a single peripheral blood sample of roughly 0.11 L on average was drawn into heparinised tubes. A BD FACSAria II was used to sort naive, central memory, regulatory and stem cell-like memory CD4+ T cells with a panel that included CD45RO, CCR7, CD25, CD127, CD95 and CD27. Every sorted population had a purity above 95%. PBMCs were isolated immediately by Lymphoprep density gradient centrifugation and stained directly without culture. So that batch effects would be minimized, each experiment stained and sorted samples in pairs, pairing one healthy donor with one patient. Reading the germline V gene gives CDR1 SGDLS and CDR2 YYNGEE. Measured from the cysteine to the phenylalanine, the CDR3 is 16 residues long. The kept DNA is CDR3 alone, 48 bases in frame from the first base. V loses 2 bases of germline sequence and J loses 0 bases, and the interval between the two ends is 9 bases.

The data stem from a study of beta chain features in type 1 diabetes (dated by TCRdb to between 2017 and 2018). Background on the whole study: Patients and healthy donors did not differ in mean age, gender distribution, total cell number or subset yield. Across all samples, about 110 million sorted cells were examined, and cell number per subset correlated strongly with RNA yield. In the study, TCRB repertoires of sorted circulating CD4+ T cell subsets from recently diagnosed type 1 diabetes patients were compared with those of matched healthy donors. Regulatory and stem cell-like memory subsets were obtained from only 8 patients and roughly 8 healthy donors, while naive and central memory subsets were obtained from all 30 or so donors.

On the study overall, not on this receptor specifically: Naive, central memory and regulatory TCRB repertoires appeared more similar among patients than among healthy donors. Type 1 diabetes patients showed a moderate but significant shortening of TCRB CDR3 length in all four CD4+ subsets. Only small numbers of individuals were included in the HLA sub-analyses, which left unresolved whether HLA type had any influence on TCRB rearrangement. Shorter templates might be favored by PCR, yet because patient and control samples were amplified and corrected together, any such skew would affect both groups equally. Sequencing cDNA rather than genomic DNA could over-represent highly expressing activated cells, although activation and CD3 levels did not differ between groups. At VDJ recombination sites, patients with type 1 diabetes made fewer insertions and deleted more nucleotides, a pattern implying thymic rearrangement abnormalities.

The High Capacity cDNA Reverse Transcription Kit was used to reverse transcribe all of the isolated RNA, meaning that expressed TCRB transcripts were what got sequenced. Deep immunoSEQ sequencing was applied to naive, central memory and regulatory T cell samples, giving an average of roughly 3.6 million total reads per sample. Sorted cells were lysed in RLT buffer and RNA was extracted with DNase-treated RNeasy Micro or Mini kits, depending on cell number. To prevent cross-contamination, every cell subset was processed on its own, while patient and healthy donor samples were processed together. The immunoSEQ multiplex PCR was used to amplify TCRB sequences from cDNA, generating 87-bp fragments that spanned the CDR3 region. Sequencing of the amplicons was performed on the Illumina HiSeq platform. The study's processing was this. PCR bias was corrected computationally using synthetic template baselines, and reads within Hamming distance 2 were collapsed, with unmergeable singletons discarded. Reads were aligned against IMGT so that V, D and J genes, CDR3 length and insertions or deletions at six rearrangement sites could be assigned. Within each subset, clonotype counts were normalized to sorted cell number, after which true diversity and Gini coefficients were computed with the tcR R package. The overlap coefficient, calculated on TCRB nucleotide sequences, was used to quantify repertoire sharing. The table was pulled from immuneACCESS by TCRdb, which kept in-frame rearrangements only. Such tables lose some clones; where checked, under half of the loss comes from unresolved V genes, and the rest has no known cause. V and J calls and clone size come straight from that table; D and trimming were deduced from the DNA. Within this sample are around 100,000 clones, with over 25% of them counted one time only. Clones ranked in the top ten supply 0.5% to 0.6% of the sample.

Sequencing was performed on central memory CD4+ T cells from blood. The receptor was isolated from a woman between 18 and 29 years old with type 1 diabetes. The rearrangement combines TRBV9 with TRBJ2-6, with no confidently assigned D gene. The DNA is as follows: TGTGCCAGCAGCGTGTCGACGGGCTCTGGGGCCAACGTCCTGACTTTC. Translated, it gives CASSVSTGSGANVLTF.